One sample yielded the 15 T cell receptor beta chains listed below, sequenced in a study of blood T cell repertoires in COVID-19. The table came from immunoSEQ multiplex PCR; TCRdb's copy has only in-frame clones and leaves some out. The profile shows 70,000 or so clones, 82% of them singletons. Sequenced material: peripheral blood. Receptors were obtained from a human donor in a cohort sampled during active COVID-19.

The rearrangement uses TRBV7-9 and TRBJ1-2; D is possibly TRBD1 (5 bases). V lost 5 bases, J lost 4 bases, and 23 bases lay in between. This CDR3 comprises 17 residues. Per germline, CDR1 SEHNR and CDR2 FQNEAQ (reference sequence). For the CDR3, the DNA is TGTGCCAGCAGCATCGGAGGCAGGGTGGGAGGTTCCTATGGCTACACCTTC. Protein product: CASSIGGRVGGSYGYTF.

The rearrangement links TRBV7-3 to TRBJ2-1; D is ambiguous. The germline V gene has CDR1 SGHTA and CDR2 FQGTGA. CDR3 size: 15 residues. V lost 5 bases to trimming and J lost 0 bases, with 11 bases between them. In DNA, the CDR3 is TGTGCCAGCAGCCTGACACCGAGCTCCTACAATGAGCAGTTCTTC. Protein: CASSLTPSSYNEQFF.

The chain uses TRBV7-9 and TRBJ2-1; D might be TRBD1 (6 bases). V shed 0 bases and J shed 3 bases, with 9 bases lying between them. This CDR3 comprises 15 residues. The germline CDR1 and CDR2 sequences are SEHNR and FQNEAQ (reference sequence). CDR3 region: CASSLAVRGYNEQFF. The CDR3 DNA reads TGTGCCAGCAGCTTAGCGGTCAGGGGCTACAATGAGCAGTTCTTC. The full variable domain, completed using reference TRBV7-9 and TRBJ2-1, is DTGVSQNPRHKITKRGQNVTFRCDPISEHNRLYWYRQTLGQGPEFLTYFQNEAQLEKSRLLSDRFSAERPKGSFSTLEIQRTEQGDSAMYLCASSLAVRGYNEQFFGPGTRLTVL.

This clone was recorded a few times. The chain uses TRBV10-1 and TRBJ2-3; the D gene is possibly TRBD1 (5 bases). The V gene's germline CDR1 is WNHNN and CDR2 SYGVQD (reference sequence). This CDR3 region has 13 residues. V was pared by 2 bases and J by 6 bases, with 9 bases between. CDR3 amino acids: CASSERSGDTQYF. Written as DNA, the CDR3 is TGCGCCAGCAGTGAGAGGTCAGGGGATACGCAGTATTTT.

This clone was detected once. The V call is TRBV30, the J call TRBJ1-1; possibly TRBD1 for D (6 bases). With 3 bases removed from V and 5 bases from J, the gap between germline ends came to 16 bases. CDR3 length: 14 amino acids. Germline CDR1 and CDR2: GTSNPN and SVGIG (reference sequence). For the CDR3, the DNA is TGTGCCTGGAGCCCAACAGGGATGGGGACTGAAGCTTTCTTT. Protein product: CAWSPTGMGTEAFF.

V usage is TRBV7-9 and J usage is TRBJ1-2, with D hard to call. CDR3 size: 15 residues. V lost 4 bases and J lost 0, with 12 bases in between. The germline V gene encodes CDR1 SEHNR and CDR2 FQNEAQ (reference sequence). CDR3 in amino acids: CASSSSSEANYGYTF. DNA for the CDR3: TGTGCCAGCAGCTCTTCCAGCGAAGCTAACTATGGCTACACCTTC.

The chain couples TRBV7-2 to TRBJ1-5; TRBD1 is a possible D gene (5 bases). CDR3 length: 19 residues. The germline V gene has CDR1 SGHTA and CDR2 FQGNSA. Trimming stripped 4 bases from V and 0 bases from J, with 22 bases between. In nucleotides, the CDR3 is TGTGCCAGCAGCTCCGAGCCCCCGGTTGGGGGGGATAGCAATCAGCCCCAGCATTTT. It translates to CASSSEPPVGGDSNQPQHF. The whole variable domain, filled in from reference TRBV7-2 and TRBJ1-5, reads GAGVSQSPSNKVTEKGKDVELRCDPISGHTALYWYRQSLGQGLEFLIYFQGNSAPDKSGLPSDRFSAERTGGSVSTLTIQRTQQEDSAVYLCASSSEPPVGGDSNQPQHFGDGTRLSIL.

The rearrangement joins TRBV5-1 to TRBJ2-5; weak D call: TRBD1 (7 bases). Trimming left V 4 bases short and J 5 bases short, with 18 bases between. The CDR3 contains 15 residues. Germline loops: CDR1 SGHRS, CDR2 YFSETQ. The DNA of the CDR3 is TGCGCCAGCAGCCGGATGCAGGGGGGAGACGAGACCCAGTACTTC. Residues: CASSRMQGGDETQYF. Full variable domain (missing parts from reference TRBV5-1 and TRBJ2-5): KAGVTQTPRYLIKTRGQQVTLSCSPISGHRSVSWYQQTPGQGLQFLFEYFSETQRNKGNFPGRFSGRQFSNSRSEMNVSTLELGDSALYLCASSRMQGGDETQYFGPGTRLLVL.

This clone was seen only a few times. The chain employs TRBV9 and TRBJ2-7, with D uncertain. The V end was cut by 4 bases, the J end by 6 bases, with 11 bases between. CDR1 is SGDLS, CDR2 YYNGEE, per germline. CDR3 length: 12 residues. The CDR3 reads CASSPPSGEQYF. Written as DNA, the CDR3 is TGTGCCAGCAGCCCCCCCTCCGGCGAGCAGTACTTC.

This clone was recorded only once. The CDR3 protein is CASSPLGLQETQYF. The CDR3 nucleotides read TGTGCCAGCAGCCCTCTTGGACTCCAAGAGACCCAGTACTTC. The chain recombines TRBV3-1 (or the pseudogene TRBV3-2) with TRBJ2-5, with D possibly being TRBD2 (5 bases). V was clipped by 4 bases and J by 1 base, with 10 bases between them. The CDR3 extends over 14 amino acids. Germline CDR1 is LGHDT and CDR2 is YNNKEL (reference sequence).

This chain links TRBV9 with TRBJ1-3, with a weak D call TRBD1 (5 bases). V lost 7 bases to trimming and J lost 0 bases, with 11 bases between them. This CDR3 region has 14 residues. Germline V gene data show CDR1 as SGDLS and CDR2 as YYNGEE. The CDR3 DNA reads as TGTGCCAGCGGGGGGGTAAGCTCTGGAAACACCATATATTTT. Translating gives CASGGVSSGNTIYF.

This rearrangement joins TRBV6-5 to TRBJ2-7; D may be TRBD2 (5 bases). CDR1 is MNHEY and CDR2 is SVGAGI in the germline V gene. Trimming cost V 6 bases and J 3 bases, with 12 bases left between them. The CDR3 spans 13 residues. CDR3 residues: CASSRYRGYEQYF. Written as DNA, the CDR3 is TGTGCCAGCAGCCGGTACCGGGGCTACGAGCAGTACTTC.

The rearrangement links TRBV5-1 to TRBJ1-1; maybe TRBD1 (5 bases). The CDR3 is 15 amino acids. Germline CDR1 and CDR2: SGHRS and YFSETQ. V lost 0 bases and J 1 base, leaving 10 bases between the germline ends. The CDR3 loop reads CASSLDLGGNTEAFF. CDR3 nucleotides: TGCGCCAGCAGCTTGGATCTGGGGGGGAACACTGAAGCTTTCTTT.

This chain uses TRBV10-3 with TRBJ1-2; 7 nucleotides agree with TRBD1. V shed 3 bases, J shed 8 bases, and the junction held 6 bases outside the gene matches. CDR3 size: 13 residues. Looked up from germline, CDR1 is ENHRY and CDR2 is SYGVKD. The CDR3 loop reads CAISENTGDGYTF. DNA for the CDR3: TGTGCCATCAGTGAAAATACAGGGGACGGCTACACCTTC.

V gene TRBV7-9 combines with J gene TRBJ2-3, with TRBD1 matching 8 bases. Per the germline V gene, CDR1 is SEHNR and CDR2 is FQNEAQ (reference sequence). V trimming: 5 bases; J trimming: 4 bases; junction bases outside the gene matches: 14. CDR3 length: 17 residues. The DNA of the CDR3 is TGTGCCAGCAGCCCACTCCTGGACAGGGACTTACCAGATACGCAGTATTTT. This sequence encodes CASSPLLDRDLPDTQYF.